These 29 T cell receptor beta chains were all obtained from the same sample, sequenced in a study of blood T cell repertoires in COVID-19. The method was immunoSEQ multiplex PCR; TCRdb's version includes in-frame clones alone and lacks a portion of them. The repertoire holds tens of thousands of clones, roughly 80% seen once, with 25% to 30% in the top ten. The specimen was peripheral blood. The receptors shown here come from a human donor in a cohort sampled during active COVID-19.

The chain joins TRBV5-1 to TRBJ1-2; D is undetermined. In germline, CDR1 is SGHRS, CDR2 YFSETQ. CDR3 length equals 15 residues. Trimming shortened V by 0 bases and J by 2 bases, and 11 bases separated the two germline ends. Here the CDR3 DNA reads TGCGCCAGCAGCTTGGCCGGGAGGGAAAACTATGGCTACACCTTC. Translating it yields CASSLAGRENYGYTF.

The chain uses TRBV7-9 and TRBJ2-2, with 12 bases identical to TRBD2. V was clipped by 5 bases and J by 2 bases; unmatched bases: 6. This CDR3 is built from 17 residues. Germline V gene data show CDR1 as SEHNR and CDR2 as FQNEAQ (reference sequence). The CDR3 DNA sequence: TGTGCCAGCAGCCCGACTAGCGGGGGAGAAAACACCGGGGAGCTGTTTTTT. The encoded protein is CASSPTSGGENTGELFF.

In this sample, this clone turned up once. This chain uses TRBV6-5 with TRBJ1-5, with TRBD1 identical over 11 bases. CDR3 length: 13 residues. The germline V gene has CDR1 MNHEY and CDR2 SVGAGI. The V and J ends lost 6 bases and 7 bases, in that order; junction bases with no gene match: 2. As DNA, the CDR3 is TGTGCCAGCAGGGGGACAGGGGGACAGCCCCAGCATTTT. The encoded protein is CASRGTGGQPQHF.

The DNA of the CDR3 is TGCAGTGCTGTTCAGGGGTATGGCTACACCTTC. Amino acid sequence: CSAVQGYGYTF. The chain employs TRBV20-1 and TRBJ1-2; D is possibly TRBD1 (6 bases). Germline V gene sequence: CDR1 DFQATT, CDR2 SNEGSKA (reference sequence). The CDR3 loop spans 11 amino acids. The V end was cut by 5 bases, the J end by 5 bases, with 9 bases between.

The chain carries TRBV5-8 and TRBJ1-5, with TRBD1 identical over 7 bases. The junction had 9 bases not matched to a gene; V was cut back by 3 bases and J by 0 bases. CDR1 SGHTS and CDR2 YDEGEE come from the germline V gene. The CDR3 totals 17 residues. CDR3 sequence: CASSSRTGAYSNQPQHF. CDR3 DNA: TGTGCCAGCAGCTCTCGGACAGGAGCCTATAGCAATCAGCCCCAGCATTTT.

The gene calls are TRBV27 and TRBJ2-1; 8 bases are shared with TRBD1. Germline V gene lookup returns CDR1 MNHEY and CDR2 SMNVEV (reference sequence). This CDR3 spans 15 amino acids. V dropped 5 bases and J dropped 10; count of bases not matched to a gene: 13. Here the CDR3 DNA reads TGTGCCAGCAGTCTCCAAACGACAGGGGTGGGGGAGCAGTTCTTC. This translates into CASSLQTTGVGEQFF.

The gene calls are TRBV6-2 or TRBV6-3 and TRBJ2-5; unclear D gene. This CDR3 is 14 amino acids long. Trimming removed 2 bases at V and 1 base at J, with 8 bases between. Looked up from germline, CDR1 is MNHEY and CDR2 is SVGEGT. The CDR3 DNA is TGTGCCAGCAGTTACCAACAGCTCCAAGAGACCCAGTACTTC. It specifies CASSYQQLQETQYF.

This chain links TRBV18 with TRBJ2-3; D gene uncertain. Germline-derived CDR1 and CDR2 are KGHSH and LQKENI. With 1 base removed from V and 5 bases from J, the gap between germline ends came to 13 bases. The CDR3 extends over 15 amino acids. CDR3: CASSPHPNLVDTQYF. The CDR3 region has the DNA TGTGCCAGCTCACCACACCCAAACTTAGTAGATACGCAGTATTTT.

The genes are TRBV7-9 and TRBJ2-7; the D gene is possibly TRBD1 (5 bases). The V gene lost 1 base and the J gene lost 2 bases, with 12 bases spanning the gap. This CDR3 region has 15 residues. CDR1 and CDR2 (germline): SEHNR, FQNEAQ (reference sequence). Here the CDR3 reads CASSLGAQGTYEQYF. CDR3 bases: TGTGCCAGCAGCTTAGGAGCTCAGGGTACCTACGAGCAGTACTTC.

The rearrangement uses TRBV19 and TRBJ1-1; D is undetermined. The germline CDR1 and CDR2 sequences are LNHDA and SQIVND (reference sequence). V lost 3 bases and J lost 5, with 4 bases in between. The CDR3 contains 11 residues. As DNA, the CDR3 is TGTGCCAGTAGTATCTTTACTGAAGCTTTCTTT. Protein sequence: CASSIFTEAFF.

The V and J genes are TRBV4-1 and TRBJ2-7; possible D gene TRBD1, 6 bases. Germline V gene sequence: CDR1 MGHRA, CDR2 YSYEKL. With 1 base removed from V and 5 bases from J, the gap between germline ends came to 15 bases. The CDR3 consists of 15 residues. The DNA for the CDR3 is TGCGCCAGCAGCCAAGTGTTCCAGGGGAGTCACGAGCAGTACTTC. Its translation: CASSQVFQGSHEQYF.

The V gene is TRBV7-9, the J gene TRBJ2-7; D not resolved. This CDR3 is built from 13 residues. Deletions cut 8 bases from V and 0 bases from J, with 11 bases between. Germline V gene lookup returns CDR1 SEHNR and CDR2 FQNEAQ (reference sequence). This chain's CDR3 is CASRVESSYEQYF. The CDR3 coding sequence is TGTGCCAGCCGGGTAGAGAGCTCCTACGAGCAGTACTTC.

The genes are TRBV11-2 and TRBJ1-2, with 7 positions matching TRBD1. The germline V gene encodes CDR1 SGHAT and CDR2 FQNNGV. With 7 bases clipped from V and 6 bases from J, the junction kept 8 bases outside the gene matches. The CDR3 covers 13 residues. The CDR3 sequence: CASTKDRADGYTF. The DNA of the CDR3 is TGTGCCAGCACCAAAGACAGGGCTGATGGCTACACCTTC.

This clone was detected a few times. This chain joins TRBV19 and TRBJ1-5, with D unclear. Germline V CDR1 and CDR2: LNHDA, SQIVND (reference sequence). V was shortened by 5 bases and J by 6 bases, with 8 bases between the two germline ends. CDR3 length equals 12 residues. The CDR3 reads CASSPESQPQHF. The CDR3 DNA reads as TGTGCCAGTAGTCCCGAGTCTCAGCCCCAGCATTTT.

This rearrangement joins TRBV7-9 to TRBJ1-1; D not certain. Germline CDR1 SEHNR, CDR2 FQNEAQ (reference sequence). V was trimmed by 5 bases and J by 6 bases, leaving 7 bases between them. This CDR3 region has 11 residues. CDR3 in amino acids: CASSRVAEAFF. In DNA form, the CDR3 reads TGTGCCAGCAGCCGGGTGGCTGAAGCTTTCTTT.

V is TRBV5-5 and J is TRBJ2-2; 7 bases agree with TRBD1. CDR1 and CDR2 (germline): SGHKS, YYEKEE (reference sequence). V lost 5 bases, J lost 2 bases, and 6 bases stayed unmatched. The CDR3 consists of 15 residues. As DNA, the CDR3 is TGTGCCAGCAGTCGGGACAGAGTTAACACCGGGGAGCTGTTTTTT. This gives the protein CASSRDRVNTGELFF. The whole variable domain, filled in from reference TRBV5-5 and TRBJ2-2, reads DAGVTQSPTHLIKTRGQQVTLRCSPISGHKSVSWYQQVLGQGPQFIFQYYEKEERGRGNFPDRFSARQFPNYSSELNVNALLLGDSALYLCASSRDRVNTGELFFGEGSRLTVL.

The table lists this clone with a few counts. V and J are TRBV19 and TRBJ2-2; TRBD1 matches at 8 bases. Germline lookup yields CDR1 LNHDA and CDR2 SQIVND (reference sequence). Losses at the gene ends were 5 bases for V and 6 bases for J; bases not matched to a gene: 5. The CDR3 runs 14 residues. The CDR3 region has the DNA TGTGCCAGTAGTCTCGGACAGGGCCCCGGGGAGCTGTTTTTT. It codes for CASSLGQGPGELFF.

The sample holds one count of this clone. This chain joins TRBV6-5 and TRBJ2-3; 10 bases line up with TRBD1. The CDR3 totals 14 residues. The V gene end was trimmed by 5 bases and the J gene end by 3 bases; junction bases not matched to a gene: 2. Germline V gene data show CDR1 as MNHEY and CDR2 as SVGAGI. The CDR3 sequence: CASSRDRGTDTQYF. The CDR3 DNA sequence: TGTGCCAGCAGTCGGGACAGGGGAACAGATACGCAGTATTTT.

The genes are TRBV4-1 and TRBJ2-5, with 9 bases that match TRBD2. This CDR3 contains 15 residues. With 4 bases clipped from V and 5 bases from J, the junction kept 8 bases outside the gene matches. Germline-derived CDR1 and CDR2 are MGHRA and YSYEKL. The CDR3 reads CASSLAAGGKETQYF. The CDR3 nucleotides are TGCGCCAGCAGCCTCGCCGCGGGGGGGAAGGAGACCCAGTACTTC.

The rearrangement uses TRBV10-1 and TRBJ1-6; possibly TRBD1 for D (6 bases). The CDR3 extends over 15 amino acids. The V end was cut by 0 bases, the J end by 9 bases, with 12 bases between. Germline-derived CDR1 and CDR2 are WNHNN and SYGVQD (reference sequence). CDR3: CASSESVTGSSPLHF. The CDR3 DNA is TGCGCCAGCAGTGAGTCGGTAACAGGGTCTTCACCCCTCCACTTT.

This clone appeared a few times. The chain employs TRBV20-1 and TRBJ2-6, with D unresolved. Trimming took off 6 bases at V and 0 bases at J, with 9 bases between the two ends. CDR3 length equals 14 residues. The germline V gene has CDR1 DFQATT and CDR2 SNEGSKA (reference sequence). The CDR3 region has the DNA TGCAGTGCAAGTACGGGCTCTGGGGCCAACGTCCTGACTTTC. This translates into CSASTGSGANVLTF.

The chain joins TRBV11-3 to TRBJ1-2; D is undetermined. This CDR3 has 15 amino acids. Germline CDR1 reads SGHNT; CDR2 reads YENEEA. V lost 1 base and J lost 2, with 11 bases in between. CDR3 amino acids: CASSLGGSHNYGYTF. The CDR3 DNA sequence: TGTGCCAGCAGCTTAGGAGGTTCACACAACTATGGCTACACCTTC. The complete variable domain, with remaining parts taken from reference TRBV11-3 and TRBJ1-2, reads EAGVVQSPRYKIIEKKQPVAFWCNPISGHNTLYWYLQNLGQGPELLIRYENEEAVDDSQLPKDRFSAERLKGVDSTLKIQPAELGDSAVYLCASSLGGSHNYGYTFGSGTRLTVV.

The chain has TRBV29-1 and TRBJ1-2, with D hard to call. Germline assignment: CDR1 SQVTM and CDR2 ANQGSEA. Between the trimmed V and J ends, which lost 0 bases and 7 bases, there was a span of 12 bases. The CDR3 sequence is 13 residues long. Here the CDR3 reads CSVEDRDIGGYTF. The CDR3 region has the DNA TGCAGCGTTGAAGATCGTGACATCGGTGGCTACACCTTC.

The chain uses TRBV19 and TRBJ1-6; D is uncertain. This CDR3 has 16 amino acids. Trimming stripped 7 bases from V and 8 bases from J, with 21 bases between. CDR1 is LNHDA, CDR2 SQIVND, per germline (reference sequence). CDR3 in DNA: TGTGCCAGTAACACTCCATTGGCGGACTTTTATTCACCCCTCCACTTT. It codes for CASNTPLADFYSPLHF.

The chain employs TRBV16 and TRBJ1-3, with D perhaps matching TRBD1 (6 bases). This CDR3 comprises 17 residues. The germline V gene has CDR1 KGHSY and CDR2 FQNENV. Trimming removed 2 bases at V and 0 bases at J, with 14 bases between. CDR3 DNA: TGTGCCAGCAGCCAAAATCCCGGACAGCTCTCTGGAAACACCATATATTTT. This encodes CASSQNPGQLSGNTIYF. Filled out from reference TRBV16 and TRBJ1-3, the complete variable domain reads GEEVAQTPKHLVRGEGQKAKLYCAPIKGHSYVFWYQQVLKNEFKFLISFQNENVFDETGMPKERFSAKCLPNSPCSLEIQATKLEDSAVYFCASSQNPGQLSGNTIYFGEGSWLTVV.

V usage is TRBV5-1 and J usage is TRBJ2-1; 7 bases map to TRBD1. The V gene's germline CDR1 is SGHRS and CDR2 YFSETQ. V shed 2 bases, J shed 10 bases, and the junction held 9 bases outside the gene matches. The CDR3 is 14 amino acids. DNA for the CDR3: TGCGCCAGCAGCTTACGACAGGGATGGGGAGAGCAGTTCTTC. Amino acid sequence: CASSLRQGWGEQFF.

The rearrangement links TRBV6-5 to TRBJ1-2; the D gene is possibly TRBD1 (5 bases). CDR1 and CDR2 (germline): MNHEY, SVGAGI. V lost 6 bases and J lost 4, with 15 bases in between. This CDR3 has 14 amino acids. CDR3 in DNA: TGTGCCAGCAGCTATGACAGCAGGAGCTATGGCTACACCTTC. Translated: CASSYDSRSYGYTF.

V usage is TRBV19 and J usage is TRBJ2-7; TRBD2 matches 8 bases. The J segment lost 2 bases and the V segment lost 6 bases, leaving 15 bases of the junction unmatched. The CDR3 is 17 residues long. Germline loops: CDR1 LNHDA, CDR2 SQIVND (reference sequence). This CDR3 is CASRPPGLAGGTYEQYF. In DNA form, the CDR3 reads TGTGCCAGTAGACCTCCCGGACTCGCGGGGGGTACCTACGAGCAGTACTTC.

The CDR3 DNA reads TGTGCCAGTAGTAAACAGGGGGCGAACACTGAAGCTTTCTTT. This gives the protein CASSKQGANTEAFF. This sequence joins TRBV19 and TRBJ1-1; TRBD1 matches at 9 bases. The CDR3 runs 14 residues. Germline CDR1 is LNHDA and CDR2 is SQIVND (reference sequence). Unmatched junction bases numbered 1, after V lost 4 bases and J lost 1 base.